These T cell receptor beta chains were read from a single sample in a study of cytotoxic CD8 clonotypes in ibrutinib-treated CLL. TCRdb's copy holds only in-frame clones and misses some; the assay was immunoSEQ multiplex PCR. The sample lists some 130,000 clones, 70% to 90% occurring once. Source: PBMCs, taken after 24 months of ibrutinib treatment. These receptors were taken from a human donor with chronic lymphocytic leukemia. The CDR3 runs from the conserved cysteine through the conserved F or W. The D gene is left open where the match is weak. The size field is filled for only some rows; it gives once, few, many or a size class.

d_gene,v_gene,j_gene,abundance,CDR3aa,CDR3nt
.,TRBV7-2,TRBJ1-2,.,CASSSRAFYGYTF,TGTGCCAGCAGCTCCCGGGCTTTCTATGGCTACACCTTC
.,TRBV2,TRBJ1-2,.,CASSESNLANYGYTF,TGTGCCAGCAGTGAGAGCAATTTAGCTAACTATGGCTACACCTTC
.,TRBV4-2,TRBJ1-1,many,CASSQPGVSGTEAFF,TGTGCCAGCAGCCAGCCCGGCGTTTCGGGCACTGAAGCTTTCTTT
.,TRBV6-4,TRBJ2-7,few,CASRKNGAYEQYF,TGTGCCAGCAGGAAAAACGGGGCCTACGAGCAGTACTTC
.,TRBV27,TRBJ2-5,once,CASSQGGKETQYF,TGTGCCAGCAGCCAAGGGGGGAAAGAGACCCAGTACTTC
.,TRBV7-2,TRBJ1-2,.,CASSLAQGWNGYTF,TGTGCCAGCAGCTTAGCCCAGGGTTGGAATGGCTACACCTTC
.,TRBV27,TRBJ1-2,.,CASRSESLGNYGYTF,TGTGCCAGCAGGTCGGAGTCCTTAGGGAACTATGGCTACACCTTC
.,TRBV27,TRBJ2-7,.,CASSEGGGGEQYF,TGTGCCAGCTCAGAGGGGGGGGGCGGTGAGCAGTACTTC
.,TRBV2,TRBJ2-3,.,CASSDLGTQYF,TGTGCCAGCAGTGACTTAGGTACGCAGTATTTT
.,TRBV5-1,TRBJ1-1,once,CASSTGQNTEAFF,TGCGCCAGCAGCACAGGACAGAACACTGAAGCTTTCTTT
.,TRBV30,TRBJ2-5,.,CAWRLGGETQYF,TGTGCCTGGAGGCTAGGGGGAGAGACCCAGTACTTC
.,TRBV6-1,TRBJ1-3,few,CASSSLRGNTIYF,TGTGCCAGCAGCTCCCTGAGGGGAAACACCATATATTTT
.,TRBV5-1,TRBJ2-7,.,CASSPGGAASSYEQYF,TGCGCCAGCAGCCCGGGCGGGGCGGCGAGCTCCTACGAGCAGTACTTC
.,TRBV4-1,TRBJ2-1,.,CASSQGHRDSGANEQFF,TGCGCCAGCAGCCAAGGGCACCGGGACTCCGGGGCCAATGAGCAGTTCTTC
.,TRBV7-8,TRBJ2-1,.,CASSAISNNEQFF,TGTGCCAGCAGCGCCATCTCTAACAATGAGCAGTTCTTC
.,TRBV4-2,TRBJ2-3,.,CASSQDWGVADTQYF,TGTGCCAGCAGCCAAGATTGGGGCGTGGCGGATACGCAGTATTTT
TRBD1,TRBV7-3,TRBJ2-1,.,CASSTQGRQFF,TGTGCCAGCAGCACACAGGGGAGGCAGTTCTTC
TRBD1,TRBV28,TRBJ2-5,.,CASSSNRGRRETQYF,TGTGCCAGCAGTTCTAACAGGGGGCGCCGAGAGACCCAGTACTTC
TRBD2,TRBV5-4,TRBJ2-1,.,CASSLAGTRRFNEQFF,TGTGCCAGCAGCTTGGCCGGGACTAGGCGGTTCAATGAGCAGTTCTTC
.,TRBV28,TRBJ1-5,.,CASSLLSGYQPQHF,TGTGCCAGCAGTTTACTATCTGGGTACCAGCCCCAGCATTTT
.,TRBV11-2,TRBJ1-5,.,CASSLYSNQPQHF,TGTGCCAGCAGCCTCTATAGCAATCAGCCCCAGCATTTT
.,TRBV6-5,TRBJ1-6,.,CASTTANNSPLHF,TGTGCCAGTACGACAGCCAATAATTCACCCCTCCACTTT
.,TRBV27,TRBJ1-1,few,CASRLRPNTEAFF,TGTGCCAGCAGGCTTCGGCCGAACACTGAAGCTTTCTTT
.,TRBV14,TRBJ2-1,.,CASSHLDGFLLSSFGDEQFF,TGTGCCAGCAGCCACCTGGATGGGTTTCTTCTCAGTTCGTTCGGAGATGAGCAGTTCTTC
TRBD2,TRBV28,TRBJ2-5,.,CASSGGARETQYF,TGTGCCTCCTCCGGGGGGGCCAGGGAGACCCAGTACTTC
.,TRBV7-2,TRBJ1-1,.,CASSFLRYTEAFF,TGTGCCAGCAGCTTCTTACGGTACACTGAAGCTTTCTTT
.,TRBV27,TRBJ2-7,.,CASSLGTGAYEQYF,TGTGCCAGCAGTTTGGGGACCGGTGCCTACGAGCAGTACTTC
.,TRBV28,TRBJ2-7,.,CASRTDRLSYEQYF,TGTGCCAGCAGGACGGACCGCTTATCCTACGAGCAGTACTTC
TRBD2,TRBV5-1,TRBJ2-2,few,CASSLRASGNTGELFF,TGCGCCAGCAGCTTGAGGGCTAGCGGTAACACCGGGGAGCTGTTTTTT
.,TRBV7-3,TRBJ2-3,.,CASSFSFSDTQYF,TGTGCCAGCAGCTTTTCATTTTCAGATACGCAGTATTTT
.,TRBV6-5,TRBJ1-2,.,CASSYSRGNYGYTF,TGTGCCAGCAGTTACTCTCGCGGAAACTATGGCTACACCTTC
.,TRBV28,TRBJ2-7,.,CASRDSRSSYEQYF,TGTGCCAGCAGAGACTCTAGAAGCTCCTACGAGCAGTACTTC
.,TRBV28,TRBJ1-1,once,CASRSVSLQAFF,TGTGCCAGCAGGTCGGTAAGCTTGCAAGCTTTCTTT
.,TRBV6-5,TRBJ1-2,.,CASGRRGYGYTF,TGTGCCAGCGGGCGGCGGGGCTATGGCTACACCTTC
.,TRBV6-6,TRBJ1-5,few,CASSPYQGQPQHF,TGTGCCAGCAGCCCCTATCAAGGACAGCCCCAGCATTTT
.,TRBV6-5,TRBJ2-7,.,CASSYSGTPYEQYF,TGTGCCAGCAGTTACTCTGGGACACCCTACGAGCAGTACTTC
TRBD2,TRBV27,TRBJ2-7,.,CASSQTSGASSYEQYF,TGTGCCAGCAGTCAGACTAGCGGGGCAAGCTCCTACGAGCAGTACTTC
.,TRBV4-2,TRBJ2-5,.,CASSQEEGGPSIVQYF,TGTGCCAGCAGCCAAGAAGAGGGTGGGCCATCCATCGTGCAGTACTTC
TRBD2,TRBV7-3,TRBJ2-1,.,CASSSKTAGTYNEQFF,TGTGCCAGCAGCTCCAAAACAGCGGGAACGTACAATGAGCAGTTCTTC
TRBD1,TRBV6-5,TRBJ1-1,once,CASSYGGQGNAEAFF,TGTGCCAGCAGTTACGGGGGACAGGGGAACGCTGAAGCTTTCTTT
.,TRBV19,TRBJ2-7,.,CARSHGQFMITYEQYF,TGTGCCAGATCCCATGGACAGTTTATGATTACCTACGAGCAGTACTTC
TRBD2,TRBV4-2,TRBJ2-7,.,CASSQSGLAGVYEQYF,TGTGCCAGCAGCCAATCTGGACTAGCGGGAGTCTACGAGCAGTACTTC
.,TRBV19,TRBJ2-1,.,CASSITGNNEQFF,TGTGCCAGTAGTATCACGGGAAATAATGAGCAGTTCTTC
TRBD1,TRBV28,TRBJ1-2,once,CASSGTGVWTF,TGTGCCAGCAGCGGGACAGGGGTATGGACCTTC
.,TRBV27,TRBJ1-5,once,CASSFSVNQPQHF,TGTGCCAGCAGTTTTTCAGTCAATCAGCCCCAGCATTTT
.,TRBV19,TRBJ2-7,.,CASSPQGYSYEQYF,TGTGCCAGTAGTCCCCAGGGATACTCCTACGAGCAGTACTTC
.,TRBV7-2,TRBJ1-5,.,CASSLDRAVNQPQHF,TGTGCCAGCAGCTTAGACAGGGCGGTCAATCAGCCCCAGCATTTT
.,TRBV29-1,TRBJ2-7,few,CSVGRRVGFYEQYF,TGCAGCGTTGGACGCAGGGTGGGGTTCTACGAGCAGTACTTC
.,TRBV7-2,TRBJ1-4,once,CASSSLPVTTNEKLFF,TGTGCCAGCAGCTCCCTCCCGGTAACAACTAATGAAAAACTGTTTTTT
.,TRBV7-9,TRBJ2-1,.,CASSLTALQFF,TGTGCCAGCAGCTTAACCGCCCTACAGTTCTTC
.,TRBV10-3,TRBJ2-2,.,CAISEGTPANTGELFF,TGTGCCATCAGTGAGGGGACCCCGGCGAACACCGGGGAGCTGTTTTTT
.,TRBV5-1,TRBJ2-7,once,CASSGRGRDYEQYF,TGCGCCAGCAGCGGTCGAGGCAGGGATTACGAGCAGTACTTC
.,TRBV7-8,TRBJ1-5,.,CASSLAGAGDSNQPQHF,TGTGCCAGCAGCTTAGCGGGCGCAGGGGATAGCAATCAGCCCCAGCATTTT
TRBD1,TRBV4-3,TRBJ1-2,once,CASSQEGRQGASMIGGYTF,TGCGCCAGCAGCCAAGAAGGCCGACAGGGGGCGTCCATGATCGGTGGCTACACCTTC
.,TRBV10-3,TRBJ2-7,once,CAISVGLTGYEQYF,TGTGCCATCAGTGTTGGGCTGACGGGCTACGAGCAGTACTTC
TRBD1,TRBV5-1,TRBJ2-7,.,CASSQSGTGANEQYF,TGCGCCAGCAGCCAATCCGGGACAGGGGCCAACGAGCAGTACTTC
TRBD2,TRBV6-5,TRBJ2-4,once,CASSYGRGMQKNIQYF,TGTGCCAGCAGTTACGGGCGGGGGATGCAAAAAAACATTCAGTACTTC
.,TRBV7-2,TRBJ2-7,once,CASSSNTYEQYF,TGTGCCAGCAGTTCTAACACCTACGAGCAGTACTTC
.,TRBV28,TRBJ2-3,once,CASTGHGSTDTQYF,TGTGCCAGCACAGGCCACGGGAGTACAGATACGCAGTATTTT
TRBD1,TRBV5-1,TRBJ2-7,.,CASSWTGGLAEQYF,TGCGCCAGCAGCTGGACAGGGGGCTTGGCCGAGCAGTACTTC